A selection of T cell receptor beta chains follows, all from one sample in a study of CD8 T cells in ankylosing spondylitis. TCRdb reprocessed the 5' RACE reads via MiXCR and lists one record per CDR3 protein. This sample has approximately 440,000 distinct CDR3 sequences, with 15% to 20% found just once. The sample comprised blood, either unsorted or a sorted T cell fraction (not recorded which). The source of these receptors is a male donor with ankylosing spondylitis. The CDR3 runs from the conserved cysteine through the conserved F or W. Each record gives: clone size, J gene, V gene, D gene, CDR3 DNA, CDR3 protein. D genes are given only for firm matches. Clone size is shown for a subset of rows, as once, few, many or a class of expanded clone.

- | TRBJ2-7 | TRBV20-1 | TRBD2 | TGCAGTGCTAGAGGAGCGGGAGGGTCCTACGAGCAGTACTTC | CSARGAGGSYEQYF
few | TRBJ1-5 | TRBV28 | - | TGTGCCAGCAGCTCCGGACGGTGGGGCAATCAGCCCCAGCATTTT | CASSSGRWGNQPQHF
few | TRBJ2-7 | TRBV7-2 | TRBD1 | TGTGCCAGCGCAAATACCCGGGACAGCCCTCCCTACGAGCAGTACTTC | CASANTRDSPPYEQYF
few | TRBJ2-2 | TRBV12-3/TRBV12-4 | - | TGTGCCAGCAGTTTGATCCGGCTAGCACGCACCGGGGAGCTGTTTTTT | CASSLIRLARTGELFF
- | TRBJ2-2 | TRBV3-1 | - | TGTGCCAGCAGCCAGTGGCCCGGGGAGCTGTTTTTT | CASSQWPGELFF
- | TRBJ1-4 | TRBV25-1 | TRBD1 | TGTGCCAGCAGGGCACAGGGGCGTGAAAAACTGTTTTTT | CASRAQGREKLFF
- | TRBJ1-1 | TRBV20-1 | - | TGCAGTGCTAGAGTCCCCAGCAACAAGAACACTGAAGCTTTCTTT | CSARVPSNKNTEAFF
- | TRBJ1-1 | TRBV5-1 | - | TGCGCCAGCAGTCCAAGGTTGGGGGACACTGAAGCTTTCTTT | CASSPRLGDTEAFF
few | TRBJ2-1 | TRBV20-1 | - | TGCAGTGCTACCGGACAAGTATTATACAATGAGCAGTTCTTC | CSATGQVLYNEQFF
- | TRBJ2-7 | TRBV11-2 | TRBD1 | TGTGCCAGCAGCTTGTACAGGGGCAAGCGCTCCTACGAGCAGTACTTC | CASSLYRGKRSYEQYF
few | TRBJ1-1 | TRBV29-1 | TRBD1 | TGCAGCGTTGGGGGGACAGGTCGGGTGAACACTGAAGCTTTCTTT | CSVGGTGRVNTEAFF
few | TRBJ2-1 | TRBV6-1 | - | TGTGCCAGCAGTGACTATATCAGGAGCTCCTACAATGAGCAGTTCTTC | CASSDYIRSSYNEQFF
once | TRBJ2-6 | TRBV30 | - | TGTGCCTGGACAGGTGGGGCCAACGTCCTGACTTTC | CAWTGGANVLTF
- | TRBJ2-7 | TRBV12-3/TRBV12-4 | TRBD1 | TGTGCCAGCAGTTCCCGACCGGGACAGGGGCCGAGCTCCTACGAGCAGTACTTC | CASSSRPGQGPSSYEQYF
few | TRBJ2-1 | TRBV11-2 | TRBD2 | TGTGCCAGCAGGGATGCAATACCGGGACTAGCCTCCTACAATGAGCAGTTCTTC | CASRDAIPGLASYNEQFF
- | TRBJ2-7 | TRBV20-1 | TRBD2 | TGCAGTGCTAGGGATCCCACTGGCGGGGGTGTTAACGAGCAGTACTTC | CSARDPTGGGVNEQYF
- | TRBJ1-4 | TRBV27 | TRBD1 | TGTGCCAGCAGTAGGGGGACAGGTACAACTAATGAAAAACTGTTTTTT | CASSRGTGTTNEKLFF
- | TRBJ1-1 | TRBV5-5 | - | TGTGCCAGCAGCCTGGGGCCTTACACTGAAGCTTTCTTT | CASSLGPYTEAFF
- | TRBJ1-1 | TRBV12-3/TRBV12-4 | TRBD1 | TGTGCCAGCAGTTTGAGACAGGGAGTGAAAACTGAAGCTTTCTTT | CASSLRQGVKTEAFF
- | TRBJ2-1 | TRBV5-1 | - | TGCGCCAGCAGCCAACCACAGGGCGGTGAGCAGTTCTTC | CASSQPQGGEQFF
few | TRBJ1-5 | TRBV27 | TRBD1 | TGTGCCAGCAGGCTACAGGGGAATTACGGTCCCCAGCATTTT | CASRLQGNYGPQHF
- | TRBJ1-1 | TRBV2 | - | TGTGCCAGCAGTCATTGGGGTATAAACACTGAAGCTTTCTTT | CASSHWGINTEAFF
- | TRBJ2-1 | TRBV12-3/TRBV12-4 | - | TGTGCCAGCAGTTTGAGGGTCCGACAGAACAATGAGCAGTTCTTC | CASSLRVRQNNEQFF
few | TRBJ2-3 | TRBV24-1 | - | TGTGCCACCAGTGATTTGGGGTCGGGAGCGGATACGCAGTATTTT | CATSDLGSGADTQYF
- | TRBJ1-1 | TRBV5-1 | - | TGCGCCAGCAGCTTCTCGGCAGGGTCTTTAGCTGAAGCTTTCTTT | CASSFSAGSLAEAFF
- | TRBJ1-2 | TRBV5-1 | TRBD1 | TGCGCCAGAAGCTCCGGGACAGAGTCCTATGGCTACACCTTC | CARSSGTESYGYTF
- | TRBJ2-1 | TRBV2 | TRBD2 | TGTGCCAGCAGGCCCACTAGCGGGGACAATGAGCAGTTCTTC | CASRPTSGDNEQFF
- | TRBJ2-1 | TRBV3-1 | TRBD2 | TGTGCCAGCAGCCTAGGGACTAGCGGACCTCAGTTCTTC | CASSLGTSGPQFF
- | TRBJ1-4 | TRBV4-3 | TRBD1 | TGCGCCAGCAGCCAAGACTTACAGGGGTCGGGGCTTAATGAAAAACTGTTTTTT | CASSQDLQGSGLNEKLFF
- | TRBJ2-1 | TRBV18 | TRBD2 | TGTGCCAGCTCCCCGCAGCGGGGGAGTACCCATGAGCAGTTCTTC | CASSPQRGSTHEQFF
few | TRBJ2-7 | TRBV6-1 | TRBD1 | TGTGCCAGCAGTGAGTCACCGGGACAGCTATCCTACGAGCAGTACTTC | CASSESPGQLSYEQYF
- | TRBJ2-7 | TRBV2 | - | TGTGCCGGTTCCCGGGCCACTTCCTACGAGCAGTACTTC | CAGSRATSYEQYF
few | TRBJ2-3 | TRBV5-1 | - | TGCGCCAGCATCAAGGAGCCCACAGATACGCAGTATTTT | CASIKEPTDTQYF
few | TRBJ2-1 | TRBV14 | TRBD2 | TGTGCCAGCAGCCAAAGTAGGTTCGGGACTAGTCGGTTCTTC | CASSQSRFGTSRFF
many | TRBJ2-6 | TRBV12-3/TRBV12-4 | - | TGTGCCAGCAGTTTATCAGGTGGGGCCAACGTCCTGACTTTC | CASSLSGGANVLTF
- | TRBJ2-2 | TRBV7-6 | - | TGTGCCAGCAGTCGGACCCCGCACGTCACCGGGGAGCTGTTTTTT | CASSRTPHVTGELFF
- | TRBJ2-1 | TRBV15 | TRBD2 | TGTGCCACCAGCAGAGGCGGGGGGCAATACAATGAGCAGTTCTTC | CATSRGGGQYNEQFF
- | TRBJ1-5 | TRBV7-8 | - | TGTGCCAGCAGCTTAGAGGGGACCGCTAGCAATCAGCCCCAGCATTTT | CASSLEGTASNQPQHF
few | TRBJ2-3 | TRBV2 | - | TGTGCCAGCGGGGCGCGGTTTGCTAACACAGATACGCAGTATTTT | CASGARFANTDTQYF
- | TRBJ2-7 | TRBV2 | TRBD2 | TGTGCCAGCAGAAAAATTAGCGGGGGGCCATACGAGCAGTACTTC | CASRKISGGPYEQYF
few | TRBJ2-1 | TRBV5-1 | - | TGCGCCAGCAGCTTGGTGAGTAGCTCCTACAATGAGCAGTTCTTC | CASSLVSSSYNEQFF
few | TRBJ2-5 | TRBV20-1 | TRBD2 | TGCAGTGCTAGTCGCGGGGGTTGGGGGCAAGAGACCCAGTACTTC | CSASRGGWGQETQYF
once | TRBJ2-7 | TRBV6-5 | - | TGTGCCAGCAGTTACAAGCCAGGGGTCCACGAGCAGTACTTC | CASSYKPGVHEQYF
- | TRBJ2-4 | TRBV10-3 | - | TGTGCCATCAGTGAGGCGAGCGTGGGCAGACAGTACTTC | CAISEASVGRQYF
many | TRBJ2-2 | TRBV3-1 | TRBD2 | TGTGCCAGCAGCCAAAGACTAGCGGGAGGACCCGGGGAGCTGTTTTTT | CASSQRLAGGPGELFF
- | TRBJ2-2 | TRBV4-3 | TRBD2 | TGCGCCAGCAGCCAAGAATGGGAGGGCCGGCGCACCGGGGAGCTGTTTTTT | CASSQEWEGRRTGELFF
- | TRBJ2-3 | TRBV7-9 | TRBD1 | TGTGCCAGCAGCTTAAAGACGAGCCGGGACAGTACAGATACGCAGTATTTT | CASSLKTSRDSTDTQYF
- | TRBJ2-7 | TRBV7-2 | - | TGTGCCAGCAGCGAATCAGGGGCCTTGGAGCAGTACTTC | CASSESGALEQYF
many | TRBJ2-1 | TRBV7-4 | - | TGTGCCAGCAGAATCGAGCAGTTCTTC | CASRIEQFF
few | TRBJ2-1 | TRBV24-1 | TRBD1 | TGTGCCACCAGTGCACGGGCCGCGGGGACAGGGCACTTCTTC | CATSARAAGTGHFF
few | TRBJ1-5 | TRBV24-1 | TRBD1 | TGTGCCACCAGTGGGACAGGGGGATCGGGCAATCAGCCCCAGCATTTT | CATSGTGGSGNQPQHF
- | TRBJ2-5 | TRBV5-1 | TRBD2 | TGCGCCAGCAGCTCCAGGGACTATCGAGAGACCCAGTACTTC | CASSSRDYRETQYF
few | TRBJ2-1 | TRBV2 | TRBD2 | TGTGCCAGCAGTCTAGCGGGTGGGGGCCATGAGCAGTTCTTC | CASSLAGGGHEQFF
- | TRBJ1-1 | TRBV9 | - | TGTGCCAGCAGCGTAAGAGGGGATGTGGGGAACACTGAAGCTTTCTTT | CASSVRGDVGNTEAFF
- | TRBJ2-1 | TRBV3-1 | - | TGTGCCAGCAGCCATTGGCGGAGCTCCTACAATGAGCTGTTCTTC | CASSHWRSSYNELFF
- | TRBJ2-1 | TRBV12-3/TRBV12-4 | TRBD2 | TGTGCCAGCAGTTACGGACTAGCGGGAGGTCCCAGCAATGAGCAGTTCTTC | CASSYGLAGGPSNEQFF